These T cell receptor beta chains were read from a single sample in a study of blood T cell repertoires in COVID-19. Using immunoSEQ multiplex PCR, the repertoire was profiled, and TCRdb retains in-frame clones only, with some absent. The sample yields around 270,000 clones, approximately 89% seen once. Sequenced input: PBMCs or T cells enriched from blood (not recorded which). Every receptor here comes from a woman aged 40 to 50 who had been exposed to COVID-19. CDR3s include the opening cysteine and the closing phenylalanine or tryptophan. The D gene is left open where the match is weak. Clone size is stated in some rows and not others, as once, few, many or a class when expanded.

J gene | clone size | D gene | V gene | CDR3 protein | CDR3 DNA
TRBJ2-5 | once | . | TRBV3-1/TRBV3-2 | CASSQGMSSDLRETQYF | TGTGCCAGCAGCCAAGGAATGTCTAGCGACCTCCGAGAGACCCAGTACTTC
TRBJ1-4 | . | . | TRBV19 | CASSFGRLNEKLFF | TGTGCCAGTAGTTTCGGTCGCCTTAATGAAAAACTGTTTTTT
TRBJ2-2 | . | . | TRBV11-2 | CASSPDFAGELFF | TGTGCCAGCAGCCCAGACTTTGCCGGGGAGCTGTTTTTT
TRBJ1-5 | . | TRBD1 | TRBV5-1 | CASSLMGQGSQPQHF | TGCGCCAGCAGCTTGATGGGACAGGGGAGTCAGCCCCAGCATTTT
TRBJ1-6 | . | TRBD1 | TRBV25-1 | CASSELSGTDNSPLHF | TGTGCCAGCAGTGAACTATCCGGGACAGATAATTCACCCCTCCACTTT
TRBJ2-4 | . | . | TRBV25-1 | CASSESKPGSGNIQYF | TGTGCCAGCAGTGAATCAAAACCGGGTTCGGGGAACATTCAGTACTTC
TRBJ1-4 | . | . | TRBV2 | CASSESGSEKLFF | TGTGCCAGCAGTGAATCCGGGAGTGAAAAACTGTTTTTT
TRBJ2-7 | once | TRBD1 | TRBV6-1 | CASSEASPGQGAYEQYF | TGTGCCAGCAGTGAAGCGAGTCCGGGACAGGGCGCCTACGAGCAGTACTTC
TRBJ2-7 | . | . | TRBV7-8 | CASSLGYGGYEQYF | TGTGCCAGCAGCTTAGGGTACGGCGGCTACGAGCAGTACTTC
TRBJ1-2 | . | TRBD1 | TRBV6-5 | CASSPRGQGVYGYTF | TGTGCCAGCAGTCCTCGAGGACAGGGCGTCTATGGCTACACCTTC
TRBJ1-2 | . | . | TRBV5-6 | CASSYGDYGYTF | TGTGCCAGCAGCTACGGGGACTATGGCTACACCTTC
TRBJ1-2 | . | . | TRBV27 | CASSPVALTYGYTF | TGTGCCAGCAGCCCGGTTGCCCTAACCTATGGCTACACCTTC
TRBJ2-4 | . | TRBD1 | TRBV7-2 | CASSPGQGAKIQYF | TGTGCCAGCAGCCCAGGACAGGGGGCTAAAATTCAGTACTTC
TRBJ1-2 | . | . | TRBV7-2 | CASSLVTATHYGYTF | TGTGCCAGCAGCTTAGTAACCGCCACTCACTATGGCTACACCTTC
TRBJ1-6 | . | . | TRBV3-1/TRBV3-2 | CASRWSGYNSPLHF | TGTGCCAGCAGATGGTCGGGCTATAATTCACCCCTCCACTTT
TRBJ1-5 | . | TRBD1 | TRBV28 | CASSQERQGRQPQHF | TGTGCCAGCAGCCAAGAAAGACAGGGTCGACAGCCCCAGCATTTT
TRBJ2-7 | . | . | TRBV7-9 | CASSFSEGSYEQYF | TGTGCCAGCAGCTTCTCCGAGGGATCCTACGAGCAGTACTTC
TRBJ1-4 | . | TRBD1 | TRBV7-9 | CASSFTADRGQGELFF | TGTGCCAGCAGCTTCACGGCGGACAGGGGGCAGGGGGAACTGTTTTTT
TRBJ2-7 | . | TRBD1 | TRBV6-5 | CASSSPARTGVYEQYF | TGTGCCAGCAGTTCTCCCGCTCGGACAGGCGTCTACGAGCAGTACTTC
TRBJ2-3 | . | . | TRBV6-5 | CAAQRGRGVTDTQYF | TGTGCAGCTCAACGGGGCAGGGGTGTCACAGATACGCAGTATTTT
TRBJ1-5 | . | . | TRBV5-8 | CASRRQQGNNQPQHF | TGTGCCAGCAGGCGTCAACAGGGAAACAATCAGCCCCAGCATTTT
TRBJ1-3 | . | . | TRBV4-2 | CASSQDDTYRNTIYF | TGTGCCAGCAGCCAAGATGATACATATCGAAACACCATATATTTT
TRBJ2-2 | . | . | TRBV7-2 | CASSLDGWREGTGELFF | TGTGCCAGCAGCTTAGATGGTTGGCGGGAAGGTACCGGGGAGCTGTTTTTT
TRBJ1-4 | . | . | TRBV2 | CASSEQVNEKLFF | TGTGCCAGCAGTGAACAGGTTAATGAAAAACTGTTTTTT
TRBJ1-1 | few | . | TRBV27 | CASHTGNTEAFF | TGTGCCAGTCATACAGGTAACACTGAAGCTTTCTTT
TRBJ1-1 | . | . | TRBV19 | CATYKQANTEAFF | TGTGCCACCTACAAACAGGCCAACACTGAAGCTTTCTTT
TRBJ2-4 | . | TRBD2 | TRBV7-2 | CASSLGGGENIQYF | TGTGCCAGCAGCTTAGGCGGGGGGGAAAACATTCAGTACTTC
TRBJ1-5 | . | TRBD1 | TRBV6-1 | CASSGPGQGSNQPQHF | TGTGCCAGCAGTGGACCGGGACAGGGGAGCAATCAGCCCCAGCATTTT
TRBJ2-2 | . | TRBD1 | TRBV18 | CASSTAGRPTGVNTGELFF | TGTGCCAGCTCGACCGCAGGACGCCCTACAGGGGTGAACACCGGGGAGCTGTTTTTT
TRBJ2-1 | . | . | TRBV19 | CATDRGGPLSYNEQFF | TGTGCCACCGACCGAGGGGGTCCCCTCTCCTACAATGAGCAGTTCTTC
TRBJ2-3 | . | TRBD2 | TRBV7-2 | CASSLAASGRAGSRDTQYF | TGTGCCAGCAGCTTAGCAGCTAGCGGGAGGGCCGGGTCAAGGGATACGCAGTATTTT
TRBJ1-4 | few | . | TRBV28 | CASSPRGRTNEKLFF | TGTGCCAGCAGCCCGAGGGGGAGAACTAATGAAAAACTGTTTTTT
TRBJ2-2 | . | . | TRBV9 | CASSAPWAGDTGELFF | TGTGCCAGCAGCGCCCCCTGGGCCGGGGACACCGGGGAGCTGTTTTTT
TRBJ1-5 | . | . | TRBV5-1 | CASSKDRHQPQHF | TGCGCCAGCAGCAAGGACAGACATCAGCCCCAGCATTTT
TRBJ2-7 | . | TRBD2 | TRBV28 | CASSPGGGTYEQYF | TGTGCCAGCAGTCCCGGGGGGGGTACCTACGAGCAGTACTTC